This record concerns one T cell receptor (beta chain) sequence. The data were obtained in a study of control samples from healthy donors and cancer patients. The table came from immunoSEQ multiplex PCR; TCRdb's copy has only in-frame clones and leaves some out. The data contain some 150,000 clones, over 90% of them singletons. CDR3 length: 17 amino acids. V gene TRBV21-1 combines with J gene TRBJ1-5; TRBD1, the D gene given by the table, was not confirmed from the DNA. TRBV21-1 is annotated as a pseudogene. This sequence was found in a woman between 25 and 40 years old in good health. The source material was blood. The CDR3 nucleotides are TGTGCCAGCACCAGGGTACACCGAGGTGGGAGCAATCAGCCCCAGCATTTT. Translating gives CASTRVHRGGSNQPQHF.